This T cell receptor beta chain appears in the sequencing data of a study of T cells in women clearing cervical HPV infection. Study-level information: Cases were women with histologically confirmed HPV16-related CIN3 or worse, including a couple of invasive cancers. Study results and caveats: CIN3+ cases had significantly higher TCR repertoire richness than controls, but evenness did not differ.

Dot-blot hybridization genotyped cervical HPV amplified with MY09/MY11 PCR. There are 15 residues in the CDR3. Germline V CDR1 and CDR2: SGHRS, YFSETQ. V was shortened by 1 base and J by 6 bases, with 13 bases between the two germline ends. Assay used: immunoSEQ multiplex PCR; TCRdb lists only in-frame clones, some missing. Its clone listing holds 12,000 or so clones. For this clone: The antigen remains unidentified. The read ends 3 residues shy of where the CDR3 ends; the end is completed using the germline J gene.

Material for sequencing was blood buffy coat. This TCR derives from a woman aged 18 to 75 with a cervical HPV16 infection that either progressed to CIN3+ or cleared (not recorded which). The chain is built from TRBV5-1 and TRBJ1-4, with D hard to call. Incomplete CDR3 DNA: TGCGCCAGCAGCTTGAGTGGCTCCGAACATGAAAAA. Translated, it gives CASSLSGSEHEK. From start to end, the CDR3 is CASSLSGSEHEKLFF.